Listed here are 10 T cell receptor beta chains from one sample, sequenced in a study of patients and donors after allogeneic stem cell transplantation. One entry per CDR3 protein, called by TCRdb with MiXCR from the RT-PCR reads. The repertoire consists of tens of thousands of distinct CDR3 sequences, with around 6.8% occurring once and the leading ten covering 34%. The sample consisted of blood, either unsorted or a sorted T cell fraction (not recorded which). The origin of the receptors is a human donor who was either an allogeneic HSCT recipient or a stem cell or donor lymphocyte infusion donor (not recorded which). It is not recorded whose cells these are; they may come from a transplant donor.

This clonotype was observed many times. This chain joins TRBV29-1 and TRBJ2-5; D may be TRBD1 or TRBD2 (5 bases each). The germline V and J ends were trimmed by 6 bases and 5 bases, with 16 bases remaining between them. The CDR3 has 13 amino acids. Germline loops: CDR1 SQVTM, CDR2 ANQGSEA. The CDR3 coding sequence is TGCAGCGTCCACAGTGGGGGTGCGGAGACCCAGTACTTC. Its translation: CSVHSGGAETQYF.

This clonotype was recorded at least ten times. This chain uses TRBV12-3 or TRBV12-4 with TRBJ2-7, with D uncertain. The CDR3 is made up of 12 amino acids. Trimming shortened V by 4 bases and J by 0 bases, and 4 bases separated the two germline ends. The CDR3 region has the DNA TGTGCCAGCAGTTCCAGCTCCTACGAGCAGTACTTC. The encoded protein is CASSSSSYEQYF.

The gene calls are TRBV4-1 and TRBJ2-4, with D perhaps TRBD1 (6 bases). Trimming removed 0 bases at V and 2 bases at J, with 11 bases between. CDR1 is MGHRA, CDR2 YSYEKL, per germline. This CDR3 spans 16 amino acids. This chain's CDR3 is CASSQETGTTKNIQYF. In DNA, the CDR3 is TGCGCCAGCAGCCAAGAGACCGGGACAACCAAAAACATTCAGTACTTC.

This clonotype has only a few counts. The chain links TRBV12-5 to TRBJ2-7, with D possibly being TRBD1 (6 bases). The CDR3 spans 14 residues. V gave up 6 bases and J gave up 1 base, with 13 bases separating them. The germline V gene encodes CDR1 LGHNT and CDR2 FRNRAP. The chain's CDR3 is CASGGDRPSYEQYF. DNA of the CDR3: TGTGCTAGTGGCGGCGACAGGCCTTCCTACGAGCAGTACTTC.

This clonotype was counted a few times. This chain connects TRBV20-1 to TRBJ2-7, with 12 bases fitting TRBD2. Unmatched junction bases numbered 11, after V lost 6 bases and J lost 5 bases. Per germline, CDR1 DFQATT and CDR2 SNEGSKA (reference sequence). CDR3 size: 15 residues. CDR3 loop: CSASTSGSGINEQYF. CDR3 DNA: TGCAGTGCATCGACTAGCGGGAGCGGGATCAACGAGCAGTACTTC.

There are many counts of this clonotype. This sequence joins TRBV7-8 and TRBJ2-2; D is ambiguous. The CDR3 runs to 13 residues. CDR1 and CDR2 (germline): SGHVS, FQNEAQ. The ends were cut back, 6 bases at V and 5 bases at J, with 10 bases in the middle. In nucleotides, the CDR3 is TGTGCCAGCAGTAGCTCCCGGACCGGGGAGCTGTTTTTT. Translating it yields CASSSSRTGELFF.

This clonotype was seen only a few times. The rearrangement links TRBV27 to TRBJ2-1; D not resolved. This CDR3 has 11 residues. Germline V gene data show CDR1 as MNHEY and CDR2 as SMNVEV (reference sequence). Trimming pared 6 bases from V and 10 bases from J, leaving 10 bases between. CDR3 nucleotides: TGTGCCAGCAGCCGTTACGGGGAGCAGTTCTTC. As protein: CASSRYGEQFF.

This clonotype was counted between two and nine times. The V call is TRBV20-1, the J call TRBJ2-2, with D uncertain. There are 11 residues in the CDR3. V lost 6 bases and J 4 bases, leaving 6 bases between the germline ends. The germline gives CDR1 DFQATT, CDR2 SNEGSKA (reference sequence). The CDR3 nucleotides read TGCAGTGCGTGGAGCACCGGGGAGCTGTTTTTT. It yields the protein CSAWSTGELFF.

This clonotype was seen repeatedly, ten times or more. CDR3 DNA: TGTGCCAGCAGCTTAGGTGGCAGGGCTGGCTACACCTTC. Its protein product is CASSLGGRAGYTF. This chain joins TRBV7-2 and TRBJ1-2, with D tentatively TRBD1 (5 bases). The CDR3 has 13 residues. Germline lookup yields CDR1 SGHTA and CDR2 FQGNSA. The V end lost 1 base, the J end lost 7 bases, and 10 bases lay between the germline ends.

This clonotype came up a few times. This sequence joins TRBV20-1 and TRBJ2-7; 10 bases match TRBD2. The CDR3 length is 16 residues. J lost 3 bases, V lost 0 bases, and 8 bases had no gene match. Germline CDR1 DFQATT, CDR2 SNEGSKA (reference sequence). The CDR3: CSARDRVRTSGYEQYF. DNA for the CDR3: TGCAGTGCTAGAGATCGAGTAAGGACTAGCGGCTACGAGCAGTACTTC.